A selection of T cell receptor beta chains follows, all from one sample in a study of cytomegalovirus exposure and HLA in healthy donors. Sequenced by immunoSEQ multiplex PCR; TCRdb stores in-frame clones only, minus some. In all, the sample yields around 210,000 clones. Sample: PBMCs. These receptors came from a woman aged 25 to 39 in good health and CMV-seropositive. The CDR3 runs from the conserved cysteine through the conserved F or W. A D gene is named only where the DNA matches it firmly.

v_gene: TRBV28
len: 14
j_gene: TRBJ1-2
d_gene: -
CDR3nt: TGTGCCAGCAGTTTAACACAGGGAAGGTATGGCTACACCTTC
CDR3aa: CASSLTQGRYGYTF

v_gene: TRBV2
len: 20
j_gene: TRBJ2-3
d_gene: TRBD2
CDR3nt: TGTGCCAGCAGACGGACCGTCGGGGGGACTAGCGGTGGGGGCACAGATACGCAGTATTTT
CDR3aa: CASRRTVGGTSGGGTDTQYF

v_gene: TRBV5-1
len: 18
j_gene: TRBJ2-1
d_gene: TRBD1
CDR3nt: TGCGCCAGCAGCTTACAACCACGTGGGACAGGGTATGGCGATGAGCAGTTCTTC
CDR3aa: CASSLQPRGTGYGDEQFF

v_gene: TRBV29-1
len: 12
j_gene: TRBJ2-7
d_gene: TRBD1
CDR3nt: TGCAGTATTGCAGGGGGTGAGTACGAGCAGTACTTC
CDR3aa: CSIAGGEYEQYF

v_gene: TRBV5-4
len: 15
j_gene: TRBJ2-3
d_gene: -
CDR3nt: TGTGCCAGCAGCTTCAGGGCCTCTAGCACAGATACGCAGTATTTT
CDR3aa: CASSFRASSTDTQYF

v_gene: TRBV11-3
len: 15
j_gene: TRBJ2-2
d_gene: -
CDR3nt: TGTGCCAGCAGCCAGCGGGACACCGGCACCGGGGAGCTGTTTTTT
CDR3aa: CASSQRDTGTGELFF

v_gene: TRBV6-6
len: 14
j_gene: TRBJ1-1
d_gene: -
CDR3nt: TGTGCCAGCAGGCCGACAGGACGGAACACTGAAGCTTTCTTT
CDR3aa: CASRPTGRNTEAFF

v_gene: TRBV7-2
len: 17
j_gene: TRBJ2-7
d_gene: -
CDR3nt: TGTGCCAGCAGCTTAGAGGCAGGGCTCGGATGGTCCTACGAGCAGTACTTC
CDR3aa: CASSLEAGLGWSYEQYF

v_gene: TRBV19
len: 16
j_gene: TRBJ2-7
d_gene: TRBD2
CDR3nt: TGTGCCAGTTCCCGGACCGGGACTAGCGGGAGACCCGAGCAGTACTTC
CDR3aa: CASSRTGTSGRPEQYF

v_gene: TRBV30
len: 13
j_gene: TRBJ2-3
d_gene: TRBD2
CDR3nt: TGTGCCAGAGCGGGAGTTGGGACAGATACGCAGTATTTT
CDR3aa: CARAGVGTDTQYF

v_gene: TRBV11-3
len: 14
j_gene: TRBJ2-1
d_gene: TRBD2
CDR3nt: TGTGCCAGCAGCCGAAGCGGGGGGGCCAGTGAGCAGTTCTTC
CDR3aa: CASSRSGGASEQFF

v_gene: TRBV10-1
len: 14
j_gene: TRBJ2-2
d_gene: -
CDR3nt: TGCGCCAGCAGCCTTGTAATGAACACCGGGGAGCTGTTTTTT
CDR3aa: CASSLVMNTGELFF

v_gene: TRBV7-8
len: 13
j_gene: TRBJ2-1
d_gene: -
CDR3nt: TGTGCCAGCAGCATAACGAGGGACAATGAGCAGTTCTTC
CDR3aa: CASSITRDNEQFF

v_gene: TRBV9
len: 17
j_gene: TRBJ2-5
d_gene: TRBD2
CDR3nt: TGTGCCAGCAGCGTAGGGGGGGTACAGGCGGGAGGGGAGACCCAGTACTTC
CDR3aa: CASSVGGVQAGGETQYF

v_gene: TRBV2
len: 14
j_gene: TRBJ2-5
d_gene: TRBD1
CDR3nt: TGTGCCAGCAAAACCGGGACAGGTGAAGAGACCCAGTACTTC
CDR3aa: CASKTGTGEETQYF

v_gene: TRBV6-1
len: 12
j_gene: TRBJ1-2
d_gene: -
CDR3nt: TGTGCCAGCAGTGTTGCGGCGTATGGCTACACCTTC
CDR3aa: CASSVAAYGYTF

v_gene: TRBV19
len: 15
j_gene: TRBJ1-5
d_gene: TRBD1
CDR3nt: TGTGCCAGTAGTAGGGGACAGCACCCTAATCAGCCCCAGCATTTT
CDR3aa: CASSRGQHPNQPQHF

v_gene: TRBV2
len: 12
j_gene: TRBJ2-7
d_gene: -
CDR3nt: TGTGCCAGCAGCAGGGATTCCTACGAGCAGTACTTC
CDR3aa: CASSRDSYEQYF

v_gene: TRBV5-8
len: 14
j_gene: TRBJ1-1
d_gene: TRBD1
CDR3nt: TGTGCCAGCAGCCGGGACAGGGAATTTACTGAAGCTTTCTTT
CDR3aa: CASSRDREFTEAFF

v_gene: TRBV2
len: 12
j_gene: TRBJ1-3
d_gene: -
CDR3nt: TGTGCCAGCAGTTATTATGGAAACACCATATATTTT
CDR3aa: CASSYYGNTIYF

v_gene: TRBV5-1
len: 14
j_gene: TRBJ1-5
d_gene: -
CDR3nt: TGCGCCAGCAGTGTGGCCCCTGGCAATCAGCCCCAGCATTTT
CDR3aa: CASSVAPGNQPQHF

v_gene: TRBV5-4
len: 14
j_gene: TRBJ1-2
d_gene: -
CDR3nt: TGTGCCAGCAGCTTGGCTTTGTTGGGCCGCGGCTACACCTTC
CDR3aa: CASSLALLGRGYTF

v_gene: TRBV10-3
len: 14
j_gene: TRBJ1-1
d_gene: -
CDR3nt: TGTGCCATCAGTGCACGCCAGAAGAACACTGAAGCTTTCTTT
CDR3aa: CAISARQKNTEAFF

v_gene: TRBV4-1
len: 14
j_gene: TRBJ1-1
d_gene: -
CDR3nt: TGCGCCAGCAGCCAAGGCGGACAGAACACTGAAGCTTTCTTT
CDR3aa: CASSQGGQNTEAFF

v_gene: TRBV4-2
len: 11
j_gene: TRBJ2-7
d_gene: -
CDR3nt: TGTGCCTCCGGTCCTTCGTACGAGCAGTACTTC
CDR3aa: CASGPSYEQYF

v_gene: TRBV27
len: 16
j_gene: TRBJ1-2
d_gene: TRBD1
CDR3nt: TGTGCCAGCAGTCCATTCCCGGGACAGGGGTACTATGGCTACACCTTC
CDR3aa: CASSPFPGQGYYGYTF

v_gene: TRBV4-3
len: 13
j_gene: TRBJ2-1
d_gene: -
CDR3nt: TGCGCCAGCAGCCAAGAATCATTCTCTAAGCAGTTCTTC
CDR3aa: CASSQESFSKQFF

v_gene: TRBV19
len: 15
j_gene: TRBJ1-3
d_gene: TRBD1
CDR3nt: TGTGCCAGTACATACCGGACAGGGGCTGGAAACACCATATATTTT
CDR3aa: CASTYRTGAGNTIYF

v_gene: TRBV29-1
len: 12
j_gene: TRBJ2-1
d_gene: -
CDR3nt: TGCAGCGTCTCTGACTGGAACAATGAGCAGTTCTTC
CDR3aa: CSVSDWNNEQFF

v_gene: TRBV2
len: 11
j_gene: TRBJ2-5
d_gene: -
CDR3nt: TGTGCCAGCAGTGGGGGCGAGACCCAGTACTTC
CDR3aa: CASSGGETQYF

v_gene: TRBV2
len: 14
j_gene: TRBJ2-7
d_gene: TRBD2
CDR3nt: TGTGCCAGCAGAGGGGCGGGAGGGCCCTACGAGCAGTACTTC
CDR3aa: CASRGAGGPYEQYF

v_gene: TRBV4-1
len: 18
j_gene: TRBJ2-3
d_gene: TRBD2
CDR3nt: TGCGCCAGCAGCCAAGGACCCTTGCTAGCGGGAACCACAGATACGCAGTATTTT
CDR3aa: CASSQGPLLAGTTDTQYF

v_gene: TRBV27
len: 14
j_gene: TRBJ2-7
d_gene: TRBD2
CDR3nt: TGTGCCAGCAGGTACAGCGGGAGAAGCTACGAGCAGTACTTC
CDR3aa: CASRYSGRSYEQYF

v_gene: TRBV6-5
len: 15
j_gene: TRBJ1-2
d_gene: TRBD1
CDR3nt: TGTGCCAGCAGTTTTACAGGGGGAGAAGGCTATGGCTACACCTTC
CDR3aa: CASSFTGGEGYGYTF

v_gene: TRBV7-9
len: 13
j_gene: TRBJ1-3
d_gene: -
CDR3nt: TGTGCCAGCGGGGCGAGCTCTGGAAACACCATATATTTT
CDR3aa: CASGASSGNTIYF

v_gene: TRBV6-6
len: 16
j_gene: TRBJ1-2
d_gene: -
CDR3nt: TGTGCCAGCAGTTCCGTCGGGCAGGGGCCTAACTATGGCTACACCTTC
CDR3aa: CASSSVGQGPNYGYTF

v_gene: TRBV19
len: 14
j_gene: TRBJ1-4
d_gene: -
CDR3nt: TGTGCCAGTACTATCTTTGGAGGCAACGAAAAACTGTTTTTT
CDR3aa: CASTIFGGNEKLFF

v_gene: TRBV4-1
len: 13
j_gene: TRBJ2-3
d_gene: -
CDR3nt: TGCGCCAGCAGGTCCCCGGCAGGGGATACGCAGTATTTT
CDR3aa: CASRSPAGDTQYF

v_gene: TRBV5-6
len: 14
j_gene: TRBJ1-1
d_gene: -
CDR3nt: TGTGCCAGCAGCCTAATCGGTGAAGCCACTGAAGCTTTCTTT
CDR3aa: CASSLIGEATEAFF

v_gene: TRBV5-6
len: 14
j_gene: TRBJ1-5
d_gene: -
CDR3nt: TGTGCCAGCAGCCCCCAGGGTACAGATCAGCCCCAGCATTTT
CDR3aa: CASSPQGTDQPQHF

v_gene: TRBV27
len: 15
j_gene: TRBJ2-7
d_gene: -
CDR3nt: TGTGCCAGCAGAAGACAGGCTTGGGAAACCCACGAGCAGTACTTC
CDR3aa: CASRRQAWETHEQYF

v_gene: TRBV6-5
len: 14
j_gene: TRBJ1-1
d_gene: -
CDR3nt: TGTGCCAGCAGAGCAACAGAAATGAACACTGAAGCTTTCTTT
CDR3aa: CASRATEMNTEAFF

v_gene: TRBV27
len: 14
j_gene: TRBJ1-1
d_gene: -
CDR3nt: TGTGCCAGCAGCCTAAGGGGTCCATTCTCTGAAGCTTTCTTT
CDR3aa: CASSLRGPFSEAFF

v_gene: TRBV4-3
len: 17
j_gene: TRBJ2-3
d_gene: TRBD2
CDR3nt: TGCGCCAGCAGCCAAGGGTGGACTAGCGGGAGACCAGATACGCAGTATTTT
CDR3aa: CASSQGWTSGRPDTQYF

v_gene: TRBV2
len: 14
j_gene: TRBJ1-6
d_gene: -
CDR3nt: TGTGCGGATCGAGGGGACTCCTTTTATTCACCCCTCCACTTT
CDR3aa: CADRGDSFYSPLHF

v_gene: TRBV7-2
len: 14
j_gene: TRBJ1-5
d_gene: -
CDR3nt: TGTGCCAGCAGCTTATCCGTTAGCAATCAGCCCCAGCATTTT
CDR3aa: CASSLSVSNQPQHF

v_gene: TRBV30
len: 16
j_gene: TRBJ2-3
d_gene: TRBD2
CDR3nt: TGTGCCTGGAGTGTATTAAGCGGGACTTTCACAGATACGCAGTATTTT
CDR3aa: CAWSVLSGTFTDTQYF

v_gene: TRBV19
len: 15
j_gene: TRBJ1-1
d_gene: -
CDR3nt: TGTGCCAGTAGTATGGGGAGGCAGTGGAACACTGAAGCTTTCTTT
CDR3aa: CASSMGRQWNTEAFF

v_gene: TRBV5-4
len: 16
j_gene: TRBJ2-7
d_gene: -
CDR3nt: TGTGCCAGCAGCCTCCCCTCTGGCGGGGAATCCTACGAGCAGTACTTC
CDR3aa: CASSLPSGGESYEQYF

v_gene: TRBV4-2
len: 19
j_gene: TRBJ1-5
d_gene: -
CDR3nt: TGTGCCAGCAGCCAACCCGCCTTTGAGGGTGGACGAAACAATCAGCCCCAGCATTTT
CDR3aa: CASSQPAFEGGRNNQPQHF

v_gene: TRBV14
len: 15
j_gene: TRBJ2-1
d_gene: -
CDR3nt: TGTGCCAGCAGCCTGGTGCTATCCTCCTACAATGAGCAGTTCTTC
CDR3aa: CASSLVLSSYNEQFF

v_gene: TRBV5-4
len: 19
j_gene: TRBJ2-2
d_gene: -
CDR3nt: TGTGCCAGCAGCCCTCGGGCCCCTCTTGCGGGGAGAAACACCGGGGAGCTGTTTTTT
CDR3aa: CASSPRAPLAGRNTGELFF

v_gene: TRBV6-5
len: 14
j_gene: TRBJ2-2
d_gene: TRBD1
CDR3nt: TGTGCCAGCAGGAGACAGGGGCCCACCGGGGAGCTGTTTTTT
CDR3aa: CASRRQGPTGELFF

v_gene: TRBV9
len: 16
j_gene: TRBJ2-3
d_gene: TRBD2
CDR3nt: TGTGCCAGCAGCTGGTCTAGCGGGGGGGCCACAGATACGCAGTATTTT
CDR3aa: CASSWSSGGATDTQYF

v_gene: TRBV5-1
len: 20
j_gene: TRBJ2-7
d_gene: -
CDR3nt: TGCGCCAGCAGCTTGTTGGTTGGCAGGGCGTGGCAGGGGGGTTCCTACGAGCAGTACTTC
CDR3aa: CASSLLVGRAWQGGSYEQYF

v_gene: TRBV29-1
len: 12
j_gene: TRBJ1-1
d_gene: -
CDR3nt: TGCAGCGTGGCAGGGGACCGGACTGAAGCTTTCTTT
CDR3aa: CSVAGDRTEAFF

v_gene: TRBV7-9
len: 16
j_gene: TRBJ1-2
d_gene: TRBD1
CDR3nt: TGTGCCAGCAGCTTCTTTTCGGGACAGGGGGGTGATGGCTACACCTTC
CDR3aa: CASSFFSGQGGDGYTF

v_gene: TRBV6-6
len: 14
j_gene: TRBJ1-5
d_gene: -
CDR3nt: TGTGCCAGCAGAGAAGGGGGTAGCAATCAGCCCCAGCATTTT
CDR3aa: CASREGGSNQPQHF